This entry lists 14 T cell receptor beta chains sequenced from one sample in a study of blood T cell repertoires in COVID-19. Repertoires were generated with immunoSEQ multiplex PCR, while TCRdb's copy carries only in-frame clones and drops some. The repertoire consists of fewer than 400,000 clones, with roughly 85% occurring once and the leading ten covering less than 2.5%. The sequencing input was PBMCs or T cells enriched from blood (not recorded which). The receptors shown here come from a man aged 25-45 years who had recovered from COVID-19.

J is TRBJ1-2 and V is TRBV15; perhaps TRBD1 as D (6 bases). The CDR3 extends over 13 amino acids. Germline CDR1 reads LNHNV; CDR2 reads YYDKDF (reference sequence). V lost 0 bases and J lost 6, with 8 bases in between. DNA of the CDR3: TGTGCCACCAGCAGAGAGGCAGGGGATGGCTACACCTTC. This codes for CATSREAGDGYTF.

The rearrangement uses TRBV7-2 and TRBJ1-5, with D tentatively TRBD1 (5 bases). The germline gives CDR1 SGHTA, CDR2 FQGNSA. Trimming removed 5 bases from V and 4 bases from J, with 12 bases in between. This CDR3 is built from 14 residues. Here the CDR3 reads CASSMGGTNQPQHF. The CDR3 DNA reads as TGTGCCAGCAGCATGGGGGGTACGAATCAGCCCCAGCATTTT. Complete variable domain (other parts from reference TRBV7-2 and TRBJ1-5): GAGVSQSPSNKVTEKGKDVELRCDPISGHTALYWYRQSLGQGLEFLIYFQGNSAPDKSGLPSDRFSAERTGGSVSTLTIQRTQQEDSAVYLCASSMGGTNQPQHFGDGTRLSIL.

The chain uses TRBV4-3 and TRBJ1-2; 10 nucleotides agree with TRBD1. The J segment lost 10 bases and the V segment lost 0 bases, leaving 11 bases of the junction unmatched. This CDR3 region has 16 residues. CDR1 is LGHNA, CDR2 YSLEER, per germline. The CDR3 coding sequence is TGCGCCAGCAGCCAAGATTGGTGGGACAGGGGTAACTACTACACCTTC. Translated: CASSQDWWDRGNYYTF.

V and J are TRBV29-1 and TRBJ1-2; D is perhaps TRBD1 (6 bases). V was pared by 6 bases and J by 8 bases, with 19 bases between. There are 13 residues in the CDR3. Germline CDR1 is SQVTM and CDR2 is ANQGSEA. In DNA, the CDR3 is TGCAGCGTGGTGGACAGCGCCGGGTCGGGCTACACCTTC. Residues: CSVVDSAGSGYTF.

In this sample, this clone turned up many times. The chain joins TRBV7-3 to TRBJ1-1, with TRBD1 identical over 7 bases. Germline trimming cut 5 bases from V and 3 bases from J; bases unmatched to any gene: 9. Germline assignment: CDR1 SGHTA and CDR2 FQGTGA. The CDR3 sequence is 15 residues long. CDR3 in amino acids: CASSQNRGLDTEAFF. The CDR3 nucleotides are TGTGCCAGCAGCCAAAACAGGGGATTGGACACTGAAGCTTTCTTT. Full variable domain (missing parts from reference TRBV7-3 and TRBJ1-1): GAGVSQTPSNKVTEKGKYVELRCDPISGHTALYWYRQSLGQGPEFLIYFQGTGAADDSGLPNDRFFAVRPEGSVSTLKIQRTERGDSAVYLCASSQNRGLDTEAFFGQGTRLTVV.

This clone has a handful of counts. The rearrangement joins TRBV6-6 to TRBJ1-2, with 8 bases lining up with TRBD1. Germline loops: CDR1 MNHNY, CDR2 SVGAGI (reference sequence). The ends lost 6 bases at V and 5 bases at J; junction bases unmatched: 8. This CDR3 is 14 amino acids long. The CDR3 loop reads CASRFGQGKYGYTF. The DNA of the CDR3 is TGTGCCAGCAGATTCGGACAGGGCAAATATGGCTACACCTTC.

The V call is TRBV16, the J call TRBJ2-1; no firm D call. Deletions cut 4 bases from V and 7 bases from J, with 14 bases between. CDR3 length equals 14 residues. The germline CDR1 and CDR2 sequences are KGHSY and FQNENV. The CDR3 is CASSLPLLVNEQFF. The CDR3 DNA sequence: TGTGCCAGCAGCCTTCCTCTCCTAGTGAATGAGCAGTTCTTC.

The J gene is TRBJ2-1, the V gene TRBV2; 10 bases map to TRBD2. CDR3 length: 15 residues. CDR1 SNHLY and CDR2 FYNNEI come from the germline V gene. V lost 8 bases to trimming and J lost 3 bases; unmatched junction nucleotides: 7. The CDR3 protein is CASWEGLAVYNEQFF. For the CDR3, the DNA is TGTGCCAGCTGGGAAGGACTAGCGGTCTACAATGAGCAGTTCTTC. The full variable domain, with the rest looked up from reference TRBV2 and TRBJ2-1, is EPEVTQTPSHQVTQMGQEVILRCVPISNHLYFYWYRQILGQKVEFLVSFYNNEISEKSEIFDDQFSVERPDGSNFTLKIRSTKLEDSAMYFCASWEGLAVYNEQFFGPGTRLTVL.

The chain joins TRBV19 to TRBJ1-1; 8 nucleotides agree with TRBD1. Trimming removed 7 bases from V and 8 bases from J; junction bases left unmatched: 12. CDR1 is LNHDA, CDR2 SQIVND, per germline (reference sequence). The CDR3 extends over 14 amino acids. CDR3 bases: TGTGCCAGTACCCCCCGTTCGGGACAGGTAGAAGCTTTCTTT. It specifies CASTPRSGQVEAFF.

The V gene is TRBV7-6, the J gene TRBJ2-3, with 12 bases identical to TRBD2. Germline V gene sequence: CDR1 SGHVS, CDR2 FNYEAQ. CDR3 length equals 17 residues. V dropped 0 bases and J dropped 6; count of bases not matched to a gene: 7. CDR3 amino acids: CASSLATSGGPQDTQYF. CDR3 DNA: TGTGCCAGCAGCTTAGCGACTAGCGGGGGACCCCAGGATACGCAGTATTTT.

With respect to this clone: A much larger clone sits a single nucleotide away, making a read error possible. The V call is TRBV19, the J call TRBJ1-4; D remains unclear. The germline gives CDR1 LNHDA, CDR2 SQIVND (reference sequence). The germline V and J ends were trimmed by 7 bases and 7 bases, with 16 bases remaining between them. This CDR3 is built from 14 residues. CDR3 DNA sequence: TGTGCCAGTACAAACCCGTCGAGAGGTGAAAAACTGTTTTTT. Its protein is CASTNPSRGEKLFF.

The gene calls are TRBV5-1 and TRBJ2-1; D not certain. V lost 0 bases to trimming and J lost 7 bases, with 11 bases between them. The CDR3 has 14 residues. Germline V lookup: CDR1 SGHRS, CDR2 YFSETQ. The CDR3 reads CASSLALFMNEQFF. The CDR3 coding sequence is TGCGCCAGCAGCTTGGCCCTATTTATGAATGAGCAGTTCTTC.

This chain joins TRBV15 and TRBJ1-4; D uncertain. CDR3 size: 13 residues. The germline CDR1 and CDR2 sequences are LNHNV and YYDKDF (reference sequence). V shed 0 bases and J shed 5 bases, with 4 bases lying between them. The CDR3 bases are TGTGCCACCAGCAGAGATCTGAATGAAAAACTGTTTTTT. Amino acids: CATSRDLNEKLFF.

This chain links TRBV24-1 with TRBJ2-4; TRBD1 agrees at 7 bases. The V gene's germline CDR1 is KGHDR and CDR2 SFDVKD. The CDR3 has 17 amino acids. V shed 8 bases, J shed 1 base, and the junction held 13 bases outside the gene matches. Written as DNA, the CDR3 is TGTGCCACCACCCAACCCGGACAGGAGACGGCCAAAAACATTCAGTACTTC. Encoded protein: CATTQPGQETAKNIQYF.